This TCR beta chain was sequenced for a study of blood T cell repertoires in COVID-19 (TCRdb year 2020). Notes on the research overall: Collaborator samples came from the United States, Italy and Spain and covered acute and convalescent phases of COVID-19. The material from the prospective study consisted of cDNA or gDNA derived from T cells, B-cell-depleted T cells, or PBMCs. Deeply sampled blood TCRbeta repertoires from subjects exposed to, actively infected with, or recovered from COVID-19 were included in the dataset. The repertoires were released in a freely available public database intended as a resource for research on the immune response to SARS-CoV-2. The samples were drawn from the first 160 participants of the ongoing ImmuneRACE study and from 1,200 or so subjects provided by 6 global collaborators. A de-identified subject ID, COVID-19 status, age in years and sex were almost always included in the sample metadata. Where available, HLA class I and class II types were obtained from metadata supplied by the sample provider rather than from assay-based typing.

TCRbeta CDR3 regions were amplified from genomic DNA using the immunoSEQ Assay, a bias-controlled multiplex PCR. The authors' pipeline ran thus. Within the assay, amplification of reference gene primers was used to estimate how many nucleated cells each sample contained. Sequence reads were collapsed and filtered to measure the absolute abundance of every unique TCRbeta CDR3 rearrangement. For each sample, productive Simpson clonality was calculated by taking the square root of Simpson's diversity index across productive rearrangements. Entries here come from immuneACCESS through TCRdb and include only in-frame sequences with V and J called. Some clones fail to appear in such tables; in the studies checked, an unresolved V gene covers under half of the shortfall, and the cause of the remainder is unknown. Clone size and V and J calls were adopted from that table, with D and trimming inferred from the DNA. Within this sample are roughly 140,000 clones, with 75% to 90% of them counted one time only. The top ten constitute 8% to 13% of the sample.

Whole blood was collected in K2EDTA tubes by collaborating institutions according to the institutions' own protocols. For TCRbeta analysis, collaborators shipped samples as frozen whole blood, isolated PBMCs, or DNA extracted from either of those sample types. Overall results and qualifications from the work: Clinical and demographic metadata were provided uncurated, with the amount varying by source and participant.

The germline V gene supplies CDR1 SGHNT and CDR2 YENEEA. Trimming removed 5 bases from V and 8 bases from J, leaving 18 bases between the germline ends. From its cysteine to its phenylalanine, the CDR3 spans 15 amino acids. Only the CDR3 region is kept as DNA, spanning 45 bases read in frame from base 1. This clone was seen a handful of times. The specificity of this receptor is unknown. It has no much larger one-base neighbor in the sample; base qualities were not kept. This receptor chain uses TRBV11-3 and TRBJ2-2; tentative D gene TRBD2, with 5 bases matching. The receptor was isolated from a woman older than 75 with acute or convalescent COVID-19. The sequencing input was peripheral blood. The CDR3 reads CASSPRTTGRGELFF. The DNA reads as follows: TGTGCCAGCAGCCCAAGGACCACGGGAAGGGGGGAGCTGTTTTTT.